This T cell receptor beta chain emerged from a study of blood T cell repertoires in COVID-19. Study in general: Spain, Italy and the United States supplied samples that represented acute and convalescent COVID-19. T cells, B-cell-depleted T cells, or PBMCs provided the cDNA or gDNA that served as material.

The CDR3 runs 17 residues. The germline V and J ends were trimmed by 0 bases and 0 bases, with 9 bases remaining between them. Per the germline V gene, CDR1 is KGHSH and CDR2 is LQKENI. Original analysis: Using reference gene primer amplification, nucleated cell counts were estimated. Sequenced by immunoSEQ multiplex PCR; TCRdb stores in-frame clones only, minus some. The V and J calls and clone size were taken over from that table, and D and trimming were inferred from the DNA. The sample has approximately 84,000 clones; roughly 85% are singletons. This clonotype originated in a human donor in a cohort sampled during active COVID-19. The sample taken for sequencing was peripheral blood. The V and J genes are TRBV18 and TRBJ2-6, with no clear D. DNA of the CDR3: TGTGCCAGCTCACCACCTACGGTTAGCTCTGGGGCCAACGTCCTGACTTTC. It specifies CASSPPTVSSGANVLTF.